These T cell receptor beta chains were read from a single sample in a study of control samples from healthy donors and cancer patients. Some clones are missing from TCRdb's copy, which holds only in-frame ones; the method was immunoSEQ multiplex PCR. The table shows just over 150,000 clones, with roughly 89% occurring only once. Material: blood. These receptors were collected from a man under 40 in good health. Both conserved end residues are part of each CDR3. Each record gives: V gene, clone size, D gene, J gene, CDR3 DNA, CDR3 protein. A D gene is named only where the DNA matches it firmly. The size field is filled for only some rows; it gives once, few, many or a size class.

TRBV18	.	.	TRBJ1-1	TGTGCCAGCTCACCCACCCAGCGGGGGCGAAACACTGAAGCTTTCTTT	CASSPTQRGRNTEAFF
TRBV12-3/TRBV12-4	.	.	TRBJ1-4	TGTGCCAGCAGTGCCCCCAAGGGAGAAAAACTGTTTTTT	CASSAPKGEKLFF
TRBV7-3	.	TRBD1	TRBJ2-5	TGTGCCAGCAGCTTACAAGACAGGGGGGAGACCCAGTACTTC	CASSLQDRGETQYF
TRBV9	.	.	TRBJ2-7	TGTGCCAGCAGCCCACACGTGTCCGGGGTCTACGAGCAGTACTTC	CASSPHVSGVYEQYF
TRBV18	once	.	TRBJ2-1	TGTGCCAGCTCACCAATAAGCGATGAGCAGTTCTTC	CASSPISDEQFF
TRBV30	.	TRBD1	TRBJ2-7	TGTGCCGGCCGACAGGGGGTCTCAGGCGAGCAGTACTTC	CAGRQGVSGEQYF
TRBV29-1	.	.	TRBJ1-5	TGCAGCGTTGAGGGGGTGGGTGGACAGCCCCAGCATTTT	CSVEGVGGQPQHF
TRBV19	.	TRBD2	TRBJ2-2	TGTGCCAGTAGAGGTTCCCAGCGGGGGGGGAACACCGGGGAGCTGTTTTTT	CASRGSQRGGNTGELFF
TRBV11-1	once	.	TRBJ2-7	TGTGCCAGCAGCTTCGGGAGCTCCTACGAGCAGTACTTC	CASSFGSSYEQYF
TRBV3-1/TRBV3-2	.	.	TRBJ1-1	TGTGCCAGCAGCCAAGGCGGGGGGCGAGTGGCTGAAGCTTTCTTT	CASSQGGGRVAEAFF
TRBV2	once	.	TRBJ2-7	TGTGCCAGCAGAGGAACAGGGTCCGACGAGCAGTACTTC	CASRGTGSDEQYF
TRBV28	.	.	TRBJ1-3	TGTGCCAGCAGTTTAGCAGGGGTCGGTGGAAACACCATATATTTT	CASSLAGVGGNTIYF
TRBV15	.	.	TRBJ1-1	TGTGCCACCAGCAGGATGAACACTGAAGCTTTCTTT	CATSRMNTEAFF
TRBV5-4	few	TRBD1	TRBJ2-1	TGTGCCAGCAGGGGAAACAGGGGGCGCGTCAATGAGCAGTTCTTC	CASRGNRGRVNEQFF
TRBV18	.	.	TRBJ1-1	TGTGCCAGCTCACCACGGGAACCATTAAAAGCTTTCTTT	CASSPREPLKAFF
TRBV5-1	.	TRBD2	TRBJ2-2	TGCGCCAGCAGTAAGATAGGGAGGGACACCGGGGAGCTGTTTTTT	CASSKIGRDTGELFF
TRBV19	.	.	TRBJ1-2	TGTGCCAGTACTACACAGGGAAACTATGGCTACACCTTC	CASTTQGNYGYTF
TRBV6-2/TRBV6-3	.	TRBD2	TRBJ2-1	TGTGCCAGCAGTTTAGGACTTGCGGGGGGAAATGAGCAGTTCTTC	CASSLGLAGGNEQFF
TRBV7-6	.	.	TRBJ1-2	TGTGCCAGCAGCTCGCAAGCGACGGGCTATGGCTACACCTTC	CASSSQATGYGYTF
TRBV9	.	.	TRBJ1-5	TGTGCCAGCAGCGTAGATGGAGGCGGGGGACAGCCCCAGCATTTT	CASSVDGGGGQPQHF
TRBV20-1	few	.	TRBJ2-1	TGCAGTGCTTCCGGACCGATGGAGCAGTTCTTC	CSASGPMEQFF
TRBV29-1	.	.	TRBJ1-4	TGCAGCGTGACTAAAACAGCCTCAACTAATGAAAAACTGTTTTTT	CSVTKTASTNEKLFF
TRBV6-5	.	TRBD1	TRBJ1-6	TGTGCCAGCACCGAATGGGGACAGGGAGCACCCCTCCACTTT	CASTEWGQGAPLHF
TRBV5-4	few	.	TRBJ1-2	TGTGCCAGCAGCGCCTACACCGGCCAGCTCTATGGCTACACCTTC	CASSAYTGQLYGYTF
TRBV6-2/TRBV6-3	.	.	TRBJ1-2	TGTGCCAGCAGTTACACACAGACTCCTGGCTACACCTTC	CASSYTQTPGYTF
TRBV28	.	.	TRBJ1-1	TGTGCCAGCAGTTCCCAGCAGTTCACTGAAGCTTTCTTT	CASSSQQFTEAFF
TRBV28	once	.	TRBJ1-3	TGTGCCAGCAGTCGGAGTCCCGCCGAGGTCACCATATATTTT	CASSRSPAEVTIYF
TRBV7-9	.	.	TRBJ2-6	TGTGCCAGCAGCTCTGCAGGGGCCAACGTCCTGACTTTC	CASSSAGANVLTF
TRBV30	.	TRBD1	TRBJ2-7	TGTGCCTGGAGTCGGGACAGGGCGAGCTCCTACGAGCAGTACTTC	CAWSRDRASSYEQYF
TRBV5-4	few	.	TRBJ2-2	TGTGCCAGCAGAAATACCCCGGCTCGGGCTCAGACCGGGGAGCTGTTTTTT	CASRNTPARAQTGELFF
TRBV9	.	.	TRBJ1-4	TGTGCCAGCAGCCCGACAGGACCCGAAAAACTGTTTTTT	CASSPTGPEKLFF
TRBV30	.	.	TRBJ2-1	TGTGCCTGGGCCAACAGCGGCGAGCAGTTCTTC	CAWANSGEQFF
TRBV2	.	.	TRBJ1-2	TGTGCCAGCAGTGAACAGGGGTCTAACTATGGCTACACCTTC	CASSEQGSNYGYTF
TRBV28	.	.	TRBJ1-3	TGTGCCAGCAAGTGGAGCTCTGGAAACACCATATATTTT	CASKWSSGNTIYF
TRBV6-1	.	.	TRBJ1-5	TGTGCCAGCAGTGAAGCGGGGGGGAGCTTTTCCAATCAGCCCCAGCATTTT	CASSEAGGSFSNQPQHF
TRBV6-5	.	.	TRBJ1-1	TGTGCCAGCTCCACCGCAGGTTCGGACACTGAAGCTTTCTTT	CASSTAGSDTEAFF
TRBV13	.	TRBD1	TRBJ2-1	TGTGCCAGCAGGTATTCCGGGACAGGGCCCTACAATGAGCAGTTCTTC	CASRYSGTGPYNEQFF
TRBV28	.	.	TRBJ1-2	TGTGCCAGCAAATCCTCCAGAAACTATGGCTACACCTTC	CASKSSRNYGYTF
TRBV4-1	.	.	TRBJ1-3	TGCGCCAGCAGCCAAGACTATGGCCAGGGGAGCTCTGGAAACACCATATATTTT	CASSQDYGQGSSGNTIYF
TRBV6-4	.	.	TRBJ2-3	TGTGCCAACAGGGACGGGGGCACAGATACGCAGTATTTT	CANRDGGTDTQYF
TRBV3-1/TRBV3-2	.	.	TRBJ2-3	TGTGCCAGCAGTCTTCAGGGGAGAAATACGCAGTATTTT	CASSLQGRNTQYF
TRBV24-1	.	.	TRBJ2-1	TGTGCCACCAGTCGGGACTCTAGCTCCTACAATGAGCAGTTCTTC	CATSRDSSSYNEQFF
TRBV7-2	few	TRBD2	TRBJ2-3	TGTGCCAGCAGCTCGTCAGCGGGGCCCTACACAGATACGCAGTATTTT	CASSSSAGPYTDTQYF
TRBV7-8	.	.	TRBJ1-6	TGTGCCAGCAGCTCCAGGAGCTCCTATAATTCACCCCTCCACTTT	CASSSRSSYNSPLHF
TRBV28	.	.	TRBJ1-5	TGTGCCAGCCAGGGGCAGGGTGGACAGCCCCAGCATTTT	CASQGQGGQPQHF
TRBV28	.	TRBD1	TRBJ1-1	TGTGCCAGCAGTTTTCCTACAGGGGTGAGGCCCACTGAAGCTTTCTTT	CASSFPTGVRPTEAFF
TRBV4-1	.	.	TRBJ1-5	TGCGCCAGCAGCCGGTCGATCCTCGGGGGTAGCAATCAGCCCCAGCATTTT	CASSRSILGGSNQPQHF
TRBV14	.	.	TRBJ2-2	TGTGCCAGCAGCCTCCGGGCCCCGAACACCGGGGAGCTGTTTTTT	CASSLRAPNTGELFF
TRBV24-1	.	.	TRBJ2-5	TGTGCCACCAGTGATTTCAAGGGTTTCCAAGAGACCCAGTACTTC	CATSDFKGFQETQYF
TRBV19	.	.	TRBJ2-2	TGTGCCCGCGGGGAGCTGTTTTTT	CARGELFF
TRBV28	.	.	TRBJ2-6	TGTGCCAGCAGTCTGCCAGGGACTGGGGCCAACGTCCTGACTTTC	CASSLPGTGANVLTF
TRBV5-4	.	.	TRBJ2-1	TGTGCCAGCAGCTTGTACGCCAATGAGCAGTTCTTC	CASSLYANEQFF
TRBV29-1	.	.	TRBJ2-5	TGCAGCGTTGAAATCCCGGCCAGGGATCAAGAGACCCAGTACTTC	CSVEIPARDQETQYF
TRBV14	.	.	TRBJ2-3	TGTGCCAGCAGCCAACCAGGGGCCCTCACAGATACGCAGTATTTT	CASSQPGALTDTQYF
TRBV5-4	.	TRBD2	TRBJ2-3	TGTGCCAGCAGCTGGGGGACTAGGCGCACAGATACGCAGTATTTT	CASSWGTRRTDTQYF
TRBV7-8	.	TRBD1	TRBJ1-5	TGTGCCAGCAGCTCTACAGGGGGCTTGGGGGATCAGCCCCAGCATTTT	CASSSTGGLGDQPQHF
TRBV6-5	.	.	TRBJ1-3	TGTGCCAGCAGGCCCACTTCTAACTCTGGAAACACCATATATTTT	CASRPTSNSGNTIYF
TRBV19	.	.	TRBJ1-3	TGTGCCAGTAGTATAGTCGGCAGCCACTCTGGAAACACCATATATTTT	CASSIVGSHSGNTIYF
TRBV7-8	.	TRBD1	TRBJ1-2	TGTGCCAGCAGCTTAGAACGGACAGGGAAGATCTATGGCTACACCTTC	CASSLERTGKIYGYTF